This T cell receptor (beta chain) was captured by sequencing in a study of T cells in Graves' hyperthyroidism and ophthalmopathy. Study-wide findings and caveats: Most thyroid clonotypes expanded above 0.001 appeared in blood too. Ophthalmopathy was predicted by the model a median of roughly 6 months ahead of onset.

In its sample, this clonotype was seen many times. Its target is not known. V was shortened by 0 bases and J by 8 bases, with 10 bases between the two germline ends. In germline, CDR1 is SGHDN, CDR2 FVKESK. The length of the CDR3 is 13 residues. The CDR3 regions of TCR beta were amplified from RNA transcripts. The HTBI primer set was used in a first-round RT-PCR of the TCR CDR3. TCRdb independently ran MiXCR on the multiplex PCR reads; one entry per CDR3 protein. The sample shows about 610,000 distinct CDR3 sequences, 40% to 55% of them seen only once. The gene calls are TRBV14 and TRBJ1-2; TRBD1 might be the D (5 bases). The source is a woman aged 18-30 years with Graves' hyperthyroidism. What was sequenced was peripheral blood or thyroid tissue (not recorded which). CDR3 nucleotides: TGTGCCAGCAGCCAAGATGGGAGGGACGGCTACACCTTC. This translates into CASSQDGRDGYTF.